Below are 23 T cell receptor beta chains sequenced from a single sample in a study of early T cells in non-severe SARS-CoV-2 infection. One entry per CDR3 protein results from TCRdb running MiXCR on the 5' RACE reads. The repertoire holds 50,000 to 75,000 distinct CDR3 sequences, with 9.5% to 15% as singletons. Sequenced material: whole blood, taken at baseline. These receptors all come from an adult who was a healthcare worker with PCR-confirmed SARS-CoV-2 infection or an uninfected control (not recorded which). The donor label of this sample is uncertain.

This clonotype was observed a few times. V usage is TRBV19 and J usage is TRBJ1-5, with a possible D match to TRBD1 (5 bases). Germline V gene sequence: CDR1 LNHDA, CDR2 SQIVND (reference sequence). V shed 3 bases and J shed 7 bases, with 19 bases lying between them. This CDR3 is 16 amino acids long. The CDR3 protein is CASSILVGPGGQPQHF. The CDR3 DNA reads as TGTGCCAGTAGTATTCTCGTGGGGCCGGGAGGACAGCCCCAGCATTTT.

The chain has TRBV7-9 and TRBJ1-1; 7 positions match TRBD1. Germline lookup yields CDR1 SEHNR and CDR2 FQNEAQ (reference sequence). After removal of 4 bases from V and 7 bases from J, the junction contained 9 bases not matched to a gene. The CDR3 covers 14 residues. The CDR3 sequence is CASSWTGQSIEAFF. In DNA form, the CDR3 reads TGTGCCAGCAGCTGGACGGGACAGAGCATTGAAGCTTTCTTT.

There are a few counts of this clonotype. The chain links TRBV3-1 to TRBJ1-1; D is ambiguous. This CDR3 region has 16 residues. The ends were cut back, 1 base at V and 1 base at J, with 13 bases in the middle. Germline-derived CDR1 and CDR2 are LGHDT and YNNKEL (reference sequence). As DNA, the CDR3 is TGTGCCAGCAGCCAAGTATGGAGACGGTGGAACACTGAAGCTTTCTTT. It encodes CASSQVWRRWNTEAFF. Supplemented by reference TRBV3-1 and TRBJ1-1, the full variable domain reads DTAVSQTPKYLVTQMGNDKSIKCEQNLGHDTMYWYKQDSKKFLKIMFSYNNKELIINETVPNRFSPKSPDKAHLNLHINSLELGDSAVYFCASSQVWRRWNTEAFFGQGTRLTVV.

This clonotype has only a few counts. The chain is built from TRBV23-1 and TRBJ2-5; perhaps TRBD1 as D (5 bases). TRBV23-1 is assigned to the ORF class and has an uncertain function. This CDR3 is 14 amino acids long. V was clipped by 2 bases and J by 5 bases, with 12 bases between them. The CDR3 here is CASSQVTVGETQYF. CDR3 bases: TGCGCCAGCAGTCAAGTGACAGTCGGGGAGACCCAGTACTTC.

Details on this clonotype: At one boundary the junction diverges from the germline segment, which might be a read error. This chain joins TRBV5-8 and TRBJ2-5; D may correspond to TRBD1 or TRBD2 (5 bases each). The CDR3 runs to 16 residues. Germline CDR1 SGHTS, CDR2 YDEGEE. CDR3 coding DNA: TGTGCCAGCAGCGAACCGGGACCGGTACCAAGAGAGGCCCAGTACTTC. It encodes CASSEPGPVPREAQYF.

The rearrangement joins TRBV3-1 to TRBJ1-5, with D perhaps matching TRBD1 (5 bases). The ends were cut back, 1 base at V and 6 bases at J, with 13 bases in the middle. Germline assignment: CDR1 LGHDT and CDR2 YNNKEL (reference sequence). There are 15 residues in the CDR3. The CDR3 here is CASSQAPMGVQPQHF. DNA for the CDR3: TGTGCCAGCAGCCAAGCCCCCATGGGGGTTCAGCCCCAGCATTTT.

This clonotype was recorded many times. The rearrangement uses TRBV6-1 and TRBJ1-1, with 7 positions matching TRBD1. Germline V CDR1 and CDR2: MNHNS, SASEGT. CDR3 length equals 18 residues. With V trimmed by 6 bases and J by 3 bases, 19 bases remained unmatched. CDR3 protein: CASRNPPMKDRAYTEAFF. The CDR3, as DNA: TGTGCCAGCAGGAACCCGCCTATGAAAGACAGGGCTTACACTGAAGCTTTCTTT.

This clonotype was counted ten times or more. The V gene is TRBV5-6, the J gene TRBJ1-1; 7 bases are a match to TRBD1. V lost 4 bases to trimming and J lost 5 bases; unmatched junction nucleotides: 5. Per germline, CDR1 SGHDT and CDR2 YYEEEE. This CDR3 is 13 amino acids long. In DNA form, the CDR3 reads TGTGCCAGCAGCATACAGGGGCTTACTGAAGCTTTCTTT. Residues: CASSIQGLTEAFF.

The table lists this clonotype with a few counts. The rearrangement links TRBV9 to TRBJ1-6; the D is unclear. Germline V gene lookup returns CDR1 SGDLS and CDR2 YYNGEE. Trimming stripped 3 bases from V and 5 bases from J, with 15 bases between. The CDR3 runs 16 residues. The CDR3 spells CASSAGGPPHNSPLHF. CDR3 DNA: TGTGCCAGCAGCGCGGGAGGTCCTCCACATAATTCACCCCTCCACTTT.

The chain couples TRBV2 to TRBJ1-2, with unresolved D. The germline gives CDR1 SNHLY, CDR2 FYNNEI. This CDR3 is built from 15 residues. The germline V and J ends were trimmed by 7 bases and 4 bases, with 19 bases remaining between them. The CDR3 reads CASTLGRPVSYGYTF. CDR3 DNA sequence: TGTGCCAGCACTCTAGGGAGGCCAGTTTCCTATGGCTACACCTTC.

The rearrangement joins TRBV5-1 to TRBJ1-1; a possible D gene is TRBD1 (6 bases). Germline-derived CDR1 and CDR2 are SGHRS and YFSETQ. V dropped 2 bases and J dropped 5 bases, with 13 bases sitting between them. The CDR3 extends over 14 amino acids. The chain's CDR3 is CASSFRGGETEAFF. The DNA of the CDR3 is TGCGCCAGCAGCTTCAGGGGCGGGGAGACTGAAGCTTTCTTT.

This clonotype came up a few times. This chain connects TRBV7-6 to TRBJ2-5; perhaps D is TRBD1 or TRBD2 (5 bases each). The CDR3 totals 14 residues. Germline V gene sequence: CDR1 SGHVS, CDR2 FNYEAQ. The germline V and J ends were trimmed by 5 bases and 5 bases, with 15 bases remaining between them. In DNA form, the CDR3 reads TGTGCCAGCAGCAGAGGACTCGGGGCGGAGACCCAGTACTTC. It specifies CASSRGLGAETQYF.

This clonotype was seen a handful of times. The gene calls are TRBV19 and TRBJ2-1, with D perhaps matching TRBD1 or TRBD2 (5 bases each). Germline CDR1 LNHDA, CDR2 SQIVND (reference sequence). The CDR3 has 14 residues. The V gene lost 5 bases and the J gene lost 5 bases, with 13 bases spanning the gap. CDR3 nucleotide sequence: TGTGCCAGTAGTCCCGGGACCCGCAACAATGAGCAGTTCTTC. This encodes CASSPGTRNNEQFF.

This clonotype was seen ten or more times. The chain combines TRBV19 with TRBJ1-5; perhaps TRBD1 as D (6 bases). Trimming shortened V by 5 bases and J by 3 bases, and 14 bases separated the two germline ends. Germline CDR1 LNHDA, CDR2 SQIVND (reference sequence). The CDR3 runs 15 residues. DNA for the CDR3: TGTGCCAGTAGTCCCCCAGGGGTACTCAATCAGCCCCAGCATTTT. Translating it yields CASSPPGVLNQPQHF. Combining the CDR3 with reference TRBV19 and TRBJ1-5 gives the whole variable domain DGGITQSPKYLFRKEGQNVTLSCEQNLNHDAMYWYRQDPGQGLRLIYYSQIVNDFQKGDIAEGYSVSREKKESFPLTVTSAQKNPTAFYLCASSPPGVLNQPQHFGDGTRLSIL.

The table lists this clonotype with many counts. The chain couples TRBV7-8 to TRBJ2-1; TRBD1 matches at 7 bases. The V and J ends lost 5 bases and 7 bases, in that order; junction bases with no gene match: 8. Germline V gene data show CDR1 as SGHVS and CDR2 as FQNEAQ. The CDR3 is 14 amino acids. This chain's CDR3 is CASSREPRGNEQFF. In nucleotides, the CDR3 is TGTGCCAGCAGCCGAGAACCCAGGGGGAATGAGCAGTTCTTC.

The V call is TRBV24-1, the J call TRBJ1-5; 9 nucleotides match TRBD1. Germline V lookup: CDR1 KGHDR, CDR2 SFDVKD. V lost 3 bases, J lost 0 bases, and 11 bases stayed unmatched. The CDR3 is 19 residues long. The CDR3 nucleotides read TGTGCCACCAGTGATGCCGGGACAGGGCGAGGTTATAGCAATCAGCCCCAGCATTTT. Translation: CATSDAGTGRGYSNQPQHF.

About this clonotype: The conserved closing phenylalanine or tryptophan is absent in this CDR3, likely reflecting a read error. The chain is built from TRBV10-2 and TRBJ2-5, with D hard to call. The CDR3 contains 13 residues. Germline V CDR1 and CDR2: WSHSY, SAAADI. Trimming shortened V by 7 bases and J by 8 bases, and 17 bases separated the two germline ends. CDR3 coding DNA: TGCGCCAGCACCAACGACCAGGCAGGAACCCAGTACTTG. As protein: CASTNDQAGTQYL.

The gene calls are TRBV12-3 or TRBV12-4 and TRBJ1-3; D is ambiguous. The CDR3 totals 16 residues. The V end was cut by 2 bases, the J end by 0 bases, with 11 bases between. The CDR3 nucleotides are TGTGCCAGCAGTTTATGGCCGACTCACTCTGGAAACACCATATATTTT. Protein: CASSLWPTHSGNTIYF.

The sample holds a few counts of this clonotype. The chain joins TRBV5-1 to TRBJ2-2; possibly TRBD1 for D (5 bases). CDR3 size: 15 residues. Germline V CDR1 and CDR2: SGHRS, YFSETQ. The ends were cut back, 2 bases at V and 1 base at J, with 9 bases in the middle. The chain's CDR3 is CASSLSGQNTGELFF. As DNA, the CDR3 is TGCGCCAGCAGCTTATCAGGACAGAACACCGGGGAGCTGTTTTTT.

The table lists this clonotype with many counts. The chain combines TRBV20-1 with TRBJ1-6, with unresolved D. Looked up from germline, CDR1 is DFQATT and CDR2 is SNEGSKA (reference sequence). The CDR3 runs 16 residues. V lost 3 bases, J lost 0 bases, and 12 bases lay in between. The CDR3 sequence: CSASETGSSYNSPLHF. The CDR3 DNA sequence: TGCAGTGCTAGCGAGACTGGGAGCTCCTATAATTCACCCCTCCACTTT.

This clonotype was observed a few times. This sequence joins TRBV12-3 or TRBV12-4 and TRBJ2-5; 9 bases match TRBD2. The CDR3 covers 13 residues. Unmatched junction bases numbered 2, after V lost 5 bases and J lost 4 bases. The CDR3 nucleotides read TGTGCCAGCAGTGGGACTAGCCTAGAGACCCAGTACTTC. Amino acid sequence: CASSGTSLETQYF.

The chain joins TRBV19 to TRBJ2-5, with 10 bases that match TRBD1. CDR1 is LNHDA, CDR2 SQIVND, per germline (reference sequence). The junction had 4 bases not matched to a gene; V was cut back by 4 bases and J by 2 bases. The CDR3 runs 15 residues. In nucleotides, the CDR3 is TGTGCCAGTAGTACCGGGACAGGGGCGCAAGAGACCCAGTACTTC. The encoded protein is CASSTGTGAQETQYF.

The sample holds many counts of this clonotype. This rearrangement joins TRBV7-3 to TRBJ2-2; 8 bases are a match to TRBD1. Germline CDR1 is SGHTA and CDR2 is FQGTGA. The V and J ends lost 4 bases and 4 bases, in that order; junction bases with no gene match: 5. The CDR3 extends over 15 amino acids. CDR3: CASSSWTGSTGELFF. The DNA of the CDR3 is TGTGCCAGCAGCTCCTGGACAGGGTCCACCGGGGAGCTGTTTTTT. The full variable domain, completed using reference TRBV7-3 and TRBJ2-2, is GAGVSQTPSNKVTEKGKYVELRCDPISGHTALYWYRQSLGQGPEFLIYFQGTGAADDSGLPNDRFFAVRPEGSVSTLKIQRTERGDSAVYLCASSSWTGSTGELFFGEGSRLTVL.